Listed below are T cell receptor beta chains from one sample, sequenced in a study of OX40 agonist ivuxolimab in advanced cancers. Clones were sequenced by immunoSEQ multiplex PCR, and TCRdb holds only the in-frame ones, with some missing. The sample includes about 90,000 clones, around 90% of them seen just once. Specimen: CD4+ or CD8+ T cells sorted from blood, collected in a trial of the OX40 agonist ivuxolimab. The origin of the receptors is an adult with an advanced solid tumor such as melanoma, head and neck, liver or kidney cancer. The CDR3 runs from the conserved cysteine through the conserved F or W. A D gene is named only where the DNA matches it firmly. Some rows have no size entry. The others give once, few or many, or a class for an expanded clone.

j_gene | d_gene | abundance | v_gene | CDR3aa | CDR3nt
TRBJ2-1 | TRBD2 | - | TRBV7-2 | CASSERTSGGSYNEQFF | TGTGCCAGCAGCGAGAGGACTAGCGGGGGCTCCTACAATGAGCAGTTCTTC
TRBJ1-3 | - | - | TRBV19 | CASSPRGSGNTIYF | TGTGCCAGTAGTCCACGGGGCTCTGGAAACACCATATATTTT
TRBJ2-2 | - | - | TRBV9 | CASSVSDTGELFF | TGTGCCAGCAGCGTTTCTGACACCGGGGAGCTGTTTTTT
TRBJ2-3 | - | once | TRBV6-1 | CASSEDWGDDSDTQYF | TGTGCCAGCAGTGAAGACTGGGGGGACGATTCAGATACGCAGTATTTT
TRBJ2-1 | - | - | TRBV11-1 | CASSLAGINNEQFF | TGTGCCAGCAGCTTAGCGGGAATCAACAATGAGCAGTTCTTC
TRBJ2-4 | - | - | TRBV9 | CASSAGAAENIQYF | TGTGCCAGCAGCGCCGGGGCGGCTGAAAACATTCAGTACTTC
TRBJ1-4 | - | once | TRBV7-9 | CASSSTPVATNEKLFF | TGTGCCAGCAGCTCAACCCCGGTGGCAACTAATGAAAAACTGTTTTTT
TRBJ2-7 | TRBD2 | - | TRBV28 | CASSLGTSGRADEQYF | TGTGCCAGCAGTTTGGGGACTAGCGGGAGGGCCGACGAGCAGTACTTC
TRBJ2-3 | - | - | TRBV4-3 | CASSQATAPGDTQYF | TGCGCCAGCAGCCAAGCGACCGCCCCCGGAGATACGCAGTATTTT
TRBJ2-5 | TRBD1 | - | TRBV7-6 | CASSSGTGLETQYF | TGTGCCAGCAGCTCCGGGACAGGGCTAGAGACCCAGTACTTC
TRBJ2-7 | - | - | TRBV28 | CASSPTRPLRPYEQYF | TGTGCCAGCAGTCCTACACGGCCCTTGCGGCCCTACGAGCAGTACTTC
TRBJ1-2 | - | - | TRBV10-3 | CAISANGVGDGYTF | TGTGCCATCAGTGCCAACGGGGTGGGAGATGGCTACACCTTC
TRBJ2-7 | - | - | TRBV7-2 | CASSSDFGEQYF | TGTGCCAGCAGCTCGGACTTCGGCGAGCAGTACTTC
TRBJ2-1 | - | - | TRBV5-6 | CASSLLKREKYNEQFF | TGTGCCAGCAGCTTGTTAAAACGGGAGAAGTACAATGAGCAGTTCTTC
TRBJ2-2 | - | few | TRBV19 | CASSIVPAGELFF | TGTGCCAGTAGTATAGTCCCTGCCGGGGAGCTGTTTTTT
TRBJ1-1 | TRBD1 | - | TRBV6-5 | CASSYSLRDRNTEAFF | TGTGCCAGCAGTTACTCCCTCCGGGACAGGAACACTGAAGCTTTCTTT
TRBJ2-2 | - | once | TRBV5-4 | CASSTQGYGELFF | TGTGCCAGCAGCACGCAGGGATACGGGGAGCTGTTTTTT
TRBJ2-7 | - | - | TRBV5-4 | CASSLYGRPYEQYF | TGTGCCAGCAGCTTGTATGGGAGACCCTACGAGCAGTACTTC
TRBJ1-4 | - | - | TRBV4-2 | CASSQDGVGSNEKLFF | TGTGCCAGCAGCCAAGATGGCGTCGGATCTAATGAAAAACTGTTTTTT
TRBJ2-3 | - | - | TRBV6-5 | CASSSLGGAGTQYF | TGTGCCAGCAGTTCCTTAGGAGGGGCAGGTACGCAGTATTTT
TRBJ2-5 | - | - | TRBV6-8 | CASRPGSTETQYF | TGTGCCAGCCGCCCAGGGAGTACAGAGACCCAGTACTTC
TRBJ2-5 | TRBD1 | - | TRBV19 | CASSTQGPDRGTQETQYF | TGTGCCAGTAGTACTCAGGGCCCGGACAGGGGGACCCAAGAGACCCAGTACTTC
TRBJ2-3 | - | - | TRBV7-6 | CASSRDIPDTQYF | TGTGCCAGCAGCCGGGACATCCCAGATACGCAGTATTTT